The 5 T cell receptor beta chains listed next were all sequenced from one sample in a study of technical replicates of blood from several donors. Generated by immunoSEQ multiplex PCR, the TCRdb table keeps only in-frame clones and is missing some. The table records approximately 78,000 clones, over 95% of them present only once. The sequenced sample consisted of T cells isolated from PBMCs. These receptors originate from a human donor in good health.

The chain combines TRBV11-2 with TRBJ2-7; no firm D call. Looked up from germline, CDR1 is SGHAT and CDR2 is FQNNGV. V was pared by 1 base and J by 2 bases, with 12 bases between. The CDR3 extends over 15 amino acids. CDR3 sequence: CASSLATGDTYEQYF. CDR3 DNA: TGTGCCAGCAGCTTAGCCACTGGTGATACCTACGAGCAGTACTTC.

CDR3 sequence reads: CASSFGTGGREQFF. The CDR3 coding sequence is TGCGCCAGCAGCTTTGGGACGGGGGGGCGGGAGCAGTTCTTC. The V gene is TRBV5-1, the J gene TRBJ2-1, with 8 bases lining up with TRBD2. The CDR3 has 14 residues. Germline loops: CDR1 SGHRS, CDR2 YFSETQ. V shed 2 bases and J 10 bases; nucleotides not matched to a gene: 8.

The chain couples TRBV29-1 to TRBJ1-3, with 9 positions matching TRBD1. Germline CDR1 is SQVTM and CDR2 is ANQGSEA. The CDR3 extends over 15 amino acids. Trimming took 6 bases from V and 4 from J; bases not matched to a gene: 10. The CDR3: CSVVRTGDLGNTIYF. The CDR3 DNA follows: TGCAGCGTCGTACGGACAGGGGACCTGGGAAACACCATATATTTT.

The chain joins TRBV29-1 to TRBJ1-1, with D unresolved. Germline loops: CDR1 SQVTM, CDR2 ANQGSEA. The ends were cut back, 5 bases at V and 0 bases at J, with 10 bases in the middle. The CDR3 runs to 13 residues. The CDR3 DNA reads TGCAGCGTTTCAAACAGACTGAACACTGAAGCTTTCTTT. This translates into CSVSNRLNTEAFF.

CDR3 nucleotide sequence: TGTGCCAGCAGCTTGCAAGGGGGCAGGGCCGAGCAGTACTTC. Its protein product is CASSLQGGRAEQYF. V is TRBV5-4 and J is TRBJ2-7; 7 nucleotides line up with TRBD1. V lost 1 base, J lost 6 bases, and 7 bases stayed unmatched. Germline CDR1 SGHNT, CDR2 YYREEE (reference sequence). CDR3 length: 14 amino acids. Full variable domain (rest looked up from reference TRBV5-4 and TRBJ2-7): ETGVTQSPTHLIKTRGQQVTLRCSSQSGHNTVSWYQQALGQGPQFIFQYYREEENGRGNFPPRFSGLQFPNYSSELNVNALELDDSALYLCASSLQGGRAEQYFGPGTRLTVT.